Here is one TCR beta chain with its context. These data belong to a study of blood T cell repertoires in COVID-19. Study at large: Samples representing acute and convalescent COVID-19 were sourced from the United States, Italy and Spain. T cells, B-cell-depleted T cells, or PBMCs supplied cDNA or gDNA.

CDR1 is LNHDA and CDR2 is SQIVND in the germline V gene (reference sequence). Trimming pared 8 bases from V and 4 bases from J, leaving 11 bases between. The length of the CDR3 is 12 residues. This table comes from immunoSEQ multiplex PCR, and its TCRdb copy is limited to in-frame clones, with some not included. The sample has about 170,000 clones, approximately 95% seen once; the top ten hold 4.5% to 5.5%. The TCR originated in a woman in her forties or fifties with acute or convalescent COVID-19. The gene calls are TRBV19 and TRBJ1-2; possibly TRBD1 for D (5 bases). The specimen was peripheral blood. CDR3 sequence: CASRRDSYGYTF. CDR3 sequence (DNA): TGTGCCAGTCGTAGGGACTCCTATGGCTACACCTTC.